This T cell receptor (beta chain) was identified during a study of identical twins. Via MiXCR, TCRdb re-called the 5' RACE reads, giving one row per CDR3 protein. Of 400,000 to 550,000 distinct CDR3 sequences listed, around 20% are singletons. A few counts support this clonotype. The data were also submitted as part of a second study, on T cells expressing NK-cell markers.

Sequenced material: CD4+ T cells sorted from blood. The sequence derives from a young woman in good health.

Written as DNA, the CDR3 is TGCGCCAGCAGTTACCATGACAGGGACACTGAAGCTTTCTTT. It yields the protein CASSYHDRDTEAFF. The gene calls are TRBV10-2 and TRBJ1-1; 7 nucleotides agree with TRBD1. Germline CDR1 and CDR2: WSHSY and SAAADI. Trimming cost V 5 bases and J 3 bases; bases outside gene matches: 6. This CDR3 has 14 amino acids.